The rows below give T cell receptor beta chains drawn from one sample of a study of blood T cell repertoires in COVID-19. Clones were read by immunoSEQ multiplex PCR, and TCRdb kept only the in-frame ones, dropping some. The profile shows around 200,000 clones, more than 70% of them singletons. The sequenced sample was peripheral blood. These receptors were taken from a man in his forties or fifties with active or convalescent COVID-19. CDR3s include the opening cysteine and the closing phenylalanine or tryptophan. The order of the fields is V gene, J gene, D gene, clone size, CDR3 protein, CDR3 DNA. The D gene is left open where the match is weak. Clone sizes are given selectively: once, few, many, or a class where the clone is expanded.

V gene: TRBV5-4; J gene: TRBJ2-3; D gene: TRBD2; clone size: -; CDR3 protein: CANSDSRGLASLDTQYF; CDR3 DNA: TGTGCCAACTCCGACAGCAGGGGACTAGCCTCCTTGGATACGCAGTATTTT
V gene: TRBV11-2; J gene: TRBJ1-4; D gene: TRBD1; clone size: once; CDR3 protein: CASSGTGQPNEKLFF; CDR3 DNA: TGTGCCAGCAGCGGGACAGGCCAACCGAATGAAAAACTGTTTTTT
V gene: TRBV18; J gene: TRBJ1-1; D gene: -; clone size: -; CDR3 protein: CASSPTADFLEAFF; CDR3 DNA: TGTGCCAGCTCACCAACTGCGGACTTCCTTGAAGCTTTCTTT
V gene: TRBV29-1; J gene: TRBJ1-1; D gene: -; clone size: once; CDR3 protein: CSVEDRGRRVEAFF; CDR3 DNA: TGCAGCGTTGAAGATCGGGGCAGGAGGGTTGAAGCTTTCTTT
V gene: TRBV9; J gene: TRBJ2-1; D gene: TRBD2; clone size: once; CDR3 protein: CASSVVGGLAGEQFF; CDR3 DNA: TGTGCCAGCAGCGTAGTGGGGGGACTAGCGGGTGAGCAGTTCTTC
V gene: TRBV30; J gene: TRBJ1-6; D gene: TRBD1; clone size: once; CDR3 protein: CAWSGDRGTYNSPLHF; CDR3 DNA: TGTGCCTGGAGCGGTGACAGGGGCACCTATAATTCACCCCTCCACTTT
V gene: TRBV16; J gene: TRBJ1-2; D gene: -; clone size: few; CDR3 protein: CASSQSMGRGYGYTF; CDR3 DNA: TGTGCCAGCAGCCAATCGATGGGGAGGGGATATGGCTACACCTTC
V gene: TRBV30; J gene: TRBJ1-4; D gene: -; clone size: few; CDR3 protein: CACQNRGGNEKLFF; CDR3 DNA: TGTGCCTGTCAGAATCGAGGCGGGAATGAAAAACTGTTTTTT
V gene: TRBV14; J gene: TRBJ2-7; D gene: TRBD2; clone size: -; CDR3 protein: CASSQDYGASGIRYEQYF; CDR3 DNA: TGTGCCAGCAGCCAAGATTATGGAGCTAGCGGGATAAGGTACGAGCAGTACTTC
V gene: TRBV18; J gene: TRBJ2-2; D gene: TRBD2; clone size: -; CDR3 protein: CATGPGTSVTGELFF; CDR3 DNA: TGTGCCACCGGACCCGGGACTAGCGTCACCGGGGAGCTGTTTTTT
V gene: TRBV27; J gene: TRBJ2-1; D gene: TRBD2; clone size: -; CDR3 protein: CASSYAGGGASSYNEQFF; CDR3 DNA: TGTGCCAGCAGTTATGCGGGAGGGGGGGCCTCCTCCTACAATGAGCAGTTCTTC
V gene: TRBV9; J gene: TRBJ2-1; D gene: TRBD2; clone size: -; CDR3 protein: CASSVDSGNYNEQFF; CDR3 DNA: TGTGCCAGCAGCGTAGATAGCGGGAACTACAATGAGCAGTTCTTC
V gene: TRBV2; J gene: TRBJ1-6; D gene: -; clone size: few; CDR3 protein: CASSPLQQGGNSPLHF; CDR3 DNA: TGTGCCAGCAGCCCACTCCAGCAGGGTGGCAATTCACCCCTCCACTTT
V gene: TRBV28; J gene: TRBJ1-5; D gene: -; clone size: -; CDR3 protein: CASSRPGQTGQPQHF; CDR3 DNA: TGTGCCAGCAGTCGTCCTGGACAGACGGGGCAGCCCCAGCATTTT
V gene: TRBV28; J gene: TRBJ2-1; D gene: TRBD1; clone size: -; CDR3 protein: CASSPEGQGRYNEQFF; CDR3 DNA: TGTGCCAGCAGTCCTGAGGGACAGGGTCGCTACAATGAGCAGTTCTTC
V gene: TRBV5-5; J gene: TRBJ2-7; D gene: TRBD1; clone size: -; CDR3 protein: CASSLDRGLYF; CDR3 DNA: TGTGCCAGCAGCTTGGACAGGGGGTTGTACTTC
V gene: TRBV6-2/TRBV6-3; J gene: TRBJ2-3; D gene: -; clone size: -; CDR3 protein: CASSRGLDTDTQYF; CDR3 DNA: TGTGCCAGCAGTCGCGGATTAGACACAGATACGCAGTATTTT
V gene: TRBV23-1; J gene: TRBJ2-7; D gene: TRBD1; clone size: -; CDR3 protein: CASSQSSRGDSPLILQYF; CDR3 DNA: TGCGCCAGCAGTCAATCGAGTCGAGGGGACAGCCCCCTAATTTTGCAGTACTTC
V gene: TRBV30; J gene: TRBJ2-5; D gene: TRBD2; clone size: -; CDR3 protein: CAWSRLAGGETQYF; CDR3 DNA: TGTGCCTGGAGTAGGCTAGCGGGAGGGGAGACCCAGTACTTC
V gene: TRBV18; J gene: TRBJ1-1; D gene: -; clone size: -; CDR3 protein: CASSPNGGANTEAFF; CDR3 DNA: TGTGCCAGCTCACCGAATGGGGGGGCGAACACTGAAGCTTTCTTT